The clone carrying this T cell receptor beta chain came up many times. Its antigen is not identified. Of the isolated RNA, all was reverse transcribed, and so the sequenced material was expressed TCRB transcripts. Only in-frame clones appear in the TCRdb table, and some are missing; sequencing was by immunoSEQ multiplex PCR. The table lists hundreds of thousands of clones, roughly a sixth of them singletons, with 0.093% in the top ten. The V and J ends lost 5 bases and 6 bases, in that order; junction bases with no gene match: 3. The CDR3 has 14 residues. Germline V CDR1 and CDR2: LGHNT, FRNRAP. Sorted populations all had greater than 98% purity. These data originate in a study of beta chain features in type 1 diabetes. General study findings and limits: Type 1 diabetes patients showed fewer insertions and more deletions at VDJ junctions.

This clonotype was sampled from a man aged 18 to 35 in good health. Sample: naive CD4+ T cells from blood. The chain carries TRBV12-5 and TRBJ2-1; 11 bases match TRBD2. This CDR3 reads CASGRTSGSNEQFF. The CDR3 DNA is TGTGCTAGTGGTCGGACTAGCGGGTCCAATGAGCAGTTCTTC.